One sample yielded the 25 T cell receptor beta chains listed below, sequenced in a study of cytomegalovirus exposure and HLA in healthy donors. Use of 60 Vbeta and 13 Jbeta primers characterized the PCR. Repertoires were generated with immunoSEQ multiplex PCR, while TCRdb's copy carries only in-frame clones and drops some. The sample consists of approximately 120,000 clones, roughly 76% of them appearing once. The sample was PBMCs. Receptors were obtained from a woman aged 40 to 50 in good health and CMV-seropositive.

This chain joins TRBV30 and TRBJ2-1; 16 bases are a match to TRBD2. There are 16 residues in the CDR3. The J segment lost 7 bases and the V segment lost 5 bases, leaving 8 bases of the junction unmatched. The V gene's germline CDR1 is GTSNPN and CDR2 SVGIG (reference sequence). CDR3 nucleotides: TGTGCCTGGGGGACTAGCGGGGGGGCTAGGTTTAATGAGCAGTTCTTC. Amino acid sequence: CAWGTSGGARFNEQFF.

This chain links TRBV5-1 with TRBJ1-1, with 9 bases fitting TRBD1. V gave up 3 bases and J gave up 0 bases; unmatched junction bases: 9. The length of the CDR3 is 17 residues. The germline V gene has CDR1 SGHRS and CDR2 YFSETQ. In DNA form, the CDR3 reads TGCGCCAGCAGCTCGGGGGACAGGGTCTTCATGAACACTGAAGCTTTCTTT. Translation: CASSSGDRVFMNTEAFF. The full variable domain, rest sourced from reference TRBV5-1 and TRBJ1-1, is KAGVTQTPRYLIKTRGQQVTLSCSPISGHRSVSWYQQTPGQGLQFLFEYFSETQRNKGNFPGRFSGRQFSNSRSEMNVSTLELGDSALYLCASSSGDRVFMNTEAFFGQGTRLTVV.

The gene calls are TRBV6-5 and TRBJ1-1; D is ambiguous. The ends were cut back, 6 bases at V and 1 base at J, with 12 bases in the middle. The CDR3 sequence is 14 residues long. CDR1 is MNHEY and CDR2 is SVGAGI in the germline V gene. The chain's CDR3 is CASRTGVGNTEAFF. Here the CDR3 DNA reads TGTGCCAGCAGGACTGGAGTCGGGAACACTGAAGCTTTCTTT.

The V gene is TRBV2, the J gene TRBJ1-5; unclear D gene. V was trimmed by 4 bases and J by 2 bases, leaving 15 bases between them. This CDR3 spans 16 amino acids. Germline CDR1 is SNHLY and CDR2 is FYNNEI. CDR3: CASSAMKLAGNQPQHF. CDR3 DNA: TGTGCCAGCAGTGCGATGAAACTCGCGGGCAATCAGCCCCAGCATTTT.

Only one count was recorded for this clone. This rearrangement joins TRBV19 to TRBJ1-1; D gene unclear. This CDR3 has 15 amino acids. V lost 2 bases and J 4 bases, leaving 14 bases between the germline ends. Per germline, CDR1 LNHDA and CDR2 SQIVND (reference sequence). As DNA, the CDR3 is TGTGCCAGTAGTATATATGAGGGAAGGGTCACTGAAGCTTTCTTT. It specifies CASSIYEGRVTEAFF.

The V call is TRBV6-1, the J call TRBJ1-2, with a weak D call TRBD1 (5 bases). This CDR3 contains 13 residues. Trimming cost V 6 bases and J 3 bases, with 11 bases left between them. Germline V gives CDR1 MNHNS, CDR2 SASEGT. The CDR3 region has the DNA TGTGCCAGCAGAGAACAGGCCCACTATGGCTACACCTTC. Its protein product is CASREQAHYGYTF.

This chain connects TRBV2 to TRBJ2-5, with D possibly being TRBD1 (5 bases). Between the trimmed V and J ends, which lost 1 base and 5 bases, there was a span of 11 bases. This CDR3 spans 14 amino acids. The germline V gene encodes CDR1 SNHLY and CDR2 FYNNEI. CDR3 sequence: CASSEEVGRETQYF. The CDR3 nucleotides are TGTGCCAGCAGTGAAGAGGTGGGGCGGGAGACCCAGTACTTC.

The CDR3: CASSEGGSGKYSNQPQHF. Here the CDR3 DNA reads TGTGCCAGCAGTGAAGGTGGGAGTGGGAAGTATAGCAATCAGCCCCAGCATTTT. The chain links TRBV6-1 to TRBJ1-5; D unresolved. This CDR3 is built from 18 residues. CDR1 and CDR2 from the germline V gene are MNHNS and SASEGT. V lost 1 base, J lost 0 bases, and 16 bases lay in between.

The rearrangement links TRBV19 to TRBJ1-1; 7 bases fit TRBD1. With V trimmed by 6 bases and J by 4 bases, 8 bases remained unmatched. The CDR3 consists of 14 residues. Germline CDR1 is LNHDA and CDR2 is SQIVND (reference sequence). The CDR3, as DNA: TGTGCCAGTAGGATTACAGGGGTTGGCACTGAAGCTTTCTTT. Amino acids: CASRITGVGTEAFF.

On this clone: One junction end does not reproduce the germline sequence, and a read error may be involved. The chain uses TRBV5-1 and TRBJ1-2; D is possibly TRBD1 (6 bases). This CDR3 has 14 residues. Germline V gives CDR1 SGHRS, CDR2 YFSETQ. CDR3 in amino acids: CASSFQVGQGWMDF. The CDR3 bases are TGCGCCAGCAGCTTCCAAGTGGGGCAGGGGTGGATGGACTTC.

This chain connects TRBV6-5 to TRBJ2-1, with 8 bases that match TRBD1. Germline-derived CDR1 and CDR2 are MNHEY and SVGAGI. The ends lost 0 bases at V and 5 bases at J; junction bases unmatched: 6. The CDR3 totals 16 residues. The CDR3 protein is CASSYSSGQGHNEQFF. In DNA, the CDR3 is TGTGCCAGCAGTTACTCGAGCGGACAGGGCCACAATGAGCAGTTCTTC.

The chain uses TRBV10-2 and TRBJ1-5, with D possibly matching TRBD1 (5 bases). Between the trimmed V and J ends, which lost 2 bases and 6 bases, there was a span of 23 bases. The CDR3 totals 18 residues. Germline values: CDR1 WSHSY, CDR2 SAAADI. The CDR3 is CASSERGSGSWGGQPQHF. The CDR3 region has the DNA TGCGCCAGCAGTGAGCGGGGGTCAGGATCATGGGGGGGTCAGCCCCAGCATTTT.

The gene calls are TRBV19 and TRBJ1-1, with TRBD1 identical over 9 bases. This CDR3 is built from 17 residues. J gave up 5 bases and V 3 bases, and 13 bases lay outside the gene matches. Germline V gives CDR1 LNHDA, CDR2 SQIVND (reference sequence). CDR3 coding DNA: TGTGCCAGTAGTATCGGGATCCGGGACAGGGTGTATACTGAAGCTTTCTTT. This gives the protein CASSIGIRDRVYTEAFF.

The gene calls are TRBV4-1 and TRBJ1-6; possible D gene TRBD1, 5 bases. V was shortened by 3 bases and J by 9 bases, with 21 bases between the two germline ends. The CDR3 is made up of 17 amino acids. Per germline, CDR1 MGHRA and CDR2 YSYEKL. The CDR3 DNA follows: TGCGCCAGCAGCCATCCGGGGGAGGGCGGGTCGGGTTCACCCCTCCACTTT. Protein product: CASSHPGEGGSGSPLHF.

A few counts support this clone. The genes are TRBV14 and TRBJ2-3; 11 bases are a match to TRBD2. CDR1 and CDR2 from the germline V gene are SGHDN and FVKESK. CDR3 length: 17 residues. V shed 3 bases and J 0 bases; nucleotides not matched to a gene: 5. The CDR3 coding sequence is TGTGCCAGCAGCCAGGGTAGACTAGCGGGGAGCACAGATACGCAGTATTTT. Translated: CASSQGRLAGSTDTQYF.

This chain links TRBV7-2 with TRBJ1-4; 7 nucleotides align to TRBD1. V shed 5 bases and J 8 bases; nucleotides not matched to a gene: 11. The CDR3 consists of 15 residues. Germline loops: CDR1 SGHTA, CDR2 FQGNSA. This chain's CDR3 is CASSPRQGKGEKLFF. The CDR3, as DNA: TGTGCCAGCAGCCCGCGACAGGGCAAAGGCGAAAAACTGTTTTTT.

The chain employs TRBV30 and TRBJ2-2; weak D call: TRBD2 (5 bases). Germline V lookup: CDR1 GTSNPN, CDR2 SVGIG (reference sequence). With 3 bases removed from V and 5 bases from J, the gap between germline ends came to 16 bases. The CDR3 has 15 amino acids. This chain's CDR3 is CAWRWGSWRTGELFF. For the CDR3, the DNA is TGTGCCTGGAGGTGGGGTTCGTGGAGGACCGGGGAGCTGTTTTTT.

The V gene is TRBV7-9, the J gene TRBJ1-2; no clear D. Trimming pared 3 bases from V and 4 bases from J, leaving 12 bases between. Germline-derived CDR1 and CDR2 are SEHNR and FQNEAQ (reference sequence). This CDR3 contains 14 residues. The CDR3 reads CASSLLSSGYGYTF. DNA for the CDR3: TGTGCCAGCAGCTTGTTGTCTTCAGGCTATGGCTACACCTTC. Full variable domain (outside the CDR3, taken from reference TRBV7-9 and TRBJ1-2): DTGVSQNPRHKITKRGQNVTFRCDPISEHNRLYWYRQTLGQGPEFLTYFQNEAQLEKSRLLSDRFSAERPKGSFSTLEIQRTEQGDSAMYLCASSLLSSGYGYTFGSGTRLTVV.

The CDR3 DNA reads TGTGCCAGCAGTTCAAACAGGAGGGTTGAAAAACTGTTTTTT. Protein sequence: CASSSNRRVEKLFF. V gene TRBV6-5 combines with J gene TRBJ1-4; D possibly corresponds to TRBD1 (5 bases). The V and J ends lost 4 bases and 7 bases respectively, with 13 bases between them. The germline CDR1 and CDR2 sequences are MNHEY and SVGAGI. The CDR3 totals 14 residues.

The J gene is TRBJ2-3, the V gene TRBV2; 9 bases fit TRBD2. Germline V CDR1 and CDR2: SNHLY, FYNNEI. V was pared by 6 bases and J by 5 bases, with 9 bases of the junction left unmatched. CDR3 length equals 15 residues. The CDR3 reads CASRRAGGRIDTQYF. CDR3 in DNA: TGTGCCAGCAGACGAGCGGGGGGCCGGATAGATACGCAGTATTTT.

This clone was observed once. V usage is TRBV6-4 and J usage is TRBJ2-3; no clear D. The CDR3 runs to 14 residues. V lost 3 bases and J lost 2, with 9 bases in between. The germline gives CDR1 MRHNA, CDR2 SNTAGT. The CDR3 coding sequence is TGTGCCAGCAGTGAGTCCGGGTCCACAGATACGCAGTATTTT. The encoded protein is CASSESGSTDTQYF.

V is TRBV7-2 and J is TRBJ2-7; 10 bases match TRBD2. Trimming at V came to 4 bases and at J to 10 bases, leaving 4 bases not matched to a gene. The CDR3 has 12 amino acids. Germline values: CDR1 SGHTA, CDR2 FQGNSA. The CDR3 sequence: CASSYGTSVQYF. The CDR3 region has the DNA TGTGCCAGCAGCTACGGGACTAGCGTACAGTACTTC.

The chain couples TRBV6-6 to TRBJ1-6; weak D call: TRBD1 (6 bases). This CDR3 is 12 amino acids long. CDR1 and CDR2 (germline): MNHNY, SVGAGI (reference sequence). Between the trimmed V and J ends, which lost 6 bases and 8 bases, there was a span of 8 bases. CDR3 amino acids: CASSPGDSPLHF. The DNA for the CDR3 is TGTGCCAGCAGCCCAGGGGATTCACCCCTCCACTTT.

The chain recombines TRBV5-6 with TRBJ1-2, with D maybe TRBD1 (6 bases). V dropped 0 bases and J dropped 7 bases, with 13 bases sitting between them. CDR1 and CDR2 from the germline V gene are SGHDT and YYEEEE. The CDR3 sequence is 14 residues long. CDR3 amino acids: CASSLAQGRGGYTF. The CDR3, as DNA: TGTGCCAGCAGCTTGGCCCAGGGGCGTGGTGGCTACACCTTC.

In the case of this clone: The identical CDR3 is also encoded by other nucleotide sequences in the sample. The chain carries TRBV2 and TRBJ1-2; TRBD1 might be the D (5 bases). The V and J ends lost 6 bases and 4 bases respectively, with 6 bases between them. This CDR3 is built from 11 residues. The germline gives CDR1 SNHLY, CDR2 FYNNEI. The CDR3 DNA reads as TGTGCCAGCAGCGACAGCTATGGCTACACCTTC. Amino acids: CASSDSYGYTF.